The 17 T cell receptor beta chains in this list originate from one sample, sequenced in a study of blood T cell repertoires in COVID-19. The protocol was immunoSEQ multiplex PCR, while the TCRdb copy is restricted to in-frame clones and leaves out a portion. Of fewer than 90,000 clones in the sample, more than 65% were seen once. Sequenced: peripheral blood. The receptors derive from a man between 65 and 80 years old with COVID-19, enrolled during active disease.

The CDR3 loop is CASSGRGGGYTF. The CDR3 DNA reads TGTGCCAGCAGCGGACGAGGGGGAGGCTACACCTTC. The chain recombines TRBV9 with TRBJ1-2; D is perhaps TRBD1 (6 bases). Germline CDR1 reads SGDLS; CDR2 reads YYNGEE. Trimming took off 3 bases at V and 8 bases at J, with 11 bases between the two ends. The CDR3 is made up of 12 amino acids.

The rearrangement links TRBV4-3 to TRBJ2-2; the D gene is possibly TRBD1 (5 bases). Trimming removed 0 bases from V and 4 bases from J, with 12 bases in between. CDR3 length: 16 amino acids. Germline CDR1 reads LGHNA; CDR2 reads YSLEER. CDR3 bases: TGCGCCAGCAGCCAAGATGCCAGGGCGACCACCGGGGAGCTGTTTTTT. Encoded protein: CASSQDARATTGELFF.

This clone was counted a few times. The CDR3 here is CASGLDVQGVQETQYF. CDR3 sequence (DNA): TGTGCTAGTGGTTTGGACGTACAGGGGGTTCAAGAGACCCAGTACTTC. The gene calls are TRBV12-5 and TRBJ2-5, with 8 nucleotides matching TRBD1. Trimming removed 1 base from V and 2 bases from J; junction bases left unmatched: 6. CDR1 LGHNT and CDR2 FRNRAP come from the germline V gene. This CDR3 comprises 16 residues.

About this clone itself: The sample contains more than one DNA sequence encoding this CDR3. The chain joins TRBV27 to TRBJ1-1, with unresolved D. V shed 7 bases and J shed 4 bases, with 13 bases lying between them. The CDR3 loop spans 13 amino acids. The germline gives CDR1 MNHEY, CDR2 SMNVEV (reference sequence). The CDR3 sequence: CASTPLRGTEAFF. CDR3 nucleotide sequence: TGTGCCAGCACCCCCCTCCGGGGCACTGAAGCTTTCTTT.

The chain is built from TRBV5-1 and TRBJ2-3, with D possibly TRBD2 on 6 matching bases. The CDR3 consists of 15 residues. Trimming pared 0 bases from V and 0 bases from J, leaving 8 bases between. CDR1 and CDR2 (germline): SGHRS, YFSETQ. CDR3 residues: CASSLARGSTDTQYF. Here the CDR3 DNA reads TGCGCCAGCAGCTTGGCACGGGGGAGCACAGATACGCAGTATTTT.

The chain employs TRBV7-2 and TRBJ2-7, with 10 bases that match TRBD1. The V gene end was trimmed by 4 bases and the J gene end by 3 bases; junction bases not matched to a gene: 9. This CDR3 spans 16 amino acids. CDR1 and CDR2 from the germline V gene are SGHTA and FQGNSA. The CDR3 region is CASSSPFRTGGYEQYF. CDR3 nucleotides: TGTGCCAGCAGCTCCCCGTTCCGGACAGGGGGCTACGAGCAGTACTTC.

There are a few counts of this clone. CDR3: CASTSGQGSEQYF. The CDR3 region has the DNA TGTGCCAGTACGTCCGGGCAGGGTTCCGAGCAGTACTTC. This sequence joins TRBV19 and TRBJ2-7; maybe TRBD1 (5 bases). Per the germline V gene, CDR1 is LNHDA and CDR2 is SQIVND (reference sequence). CDR3 length: 13 amino acids. V shed 7 bases and J shed 6 bases, with 16 bases lying between them.

The rearrangement joins TRBV3-1 (or the pseudogene TRBV3-2) to TRBJ2-7, with TRBD1 matching over 9 bases. This CDR3 is built from 15 residues. The germline V gene encodes CDR1 LGHDT and CDR2 YNNKEL (reference sequence). The V and J ends lost 3 bases and 6 bases, in that order; junction bases with no gene match: 9. As DNA, the CDR3 is TGTGCCAGCAGCCAGACCGGGACAGGGACTTCCGAGCAGTACTTC. Its protein is CASSQTGTGTSEQYF.

This chain uses TRBV6-5 with TRBJ2-7, with a possible D match to TRBD2 (5 bases). CDR1 MNHEY and CDR2 SVGAGI come from the germline V gene. CDR3 length: 14 amino acids. The V end lost 7 bases, the J end lost 6 bases, and 19 bases lay between the germline ends. CDR3 coding DNA: TGTGCCAGCACCGCCGGCCTCAGGAGGCTCGAGCAGTACTTC. Translation gives CASTAGLRRLEQYF.

This clone was seen only a few times. This sequence joins TRBV6-5 and TRBJ1-2; perhaps TRBD1 as D (6 bases). Germline V gene sequence: CDR1 MNHEY, CDR2 SVGAGI. Trimming took 2 bases from V and 6 from J, leaving 19 bases between them. This CDR3 spans 16 amino acids. The CDR3 protein is CASSYDIGGPRDGYTF. DNA for the CDR3: TGTGCCAGCAGTTACGATATCGGGGGGCCTAGGGATGGCTACACCTTC.

The V gene is TRBV12-3 or TRBV12-4, the J gene TRBJ2-3; no reliable D call. The CDR3 is 12 amino acids. Deletions cut 0 bases from V and 6 bases from J, with 4 bases between. The CDR3 region is CASSLARDTQYF. CDR3 sequence (DNA): TGTGCCAGCAGTTTAGCCCGGGATACGCAGTATTTT.

The chain combines TRBV5-6 with TRBJ2-3, with TRBD2 matching 8 bases. V gave up 3 bases and J gave up 2 bases; unmatched junction bases: 5. The CDR3 has 15 amino acids. Germline lookup yields CDR1 SGHDT and CDR2 YYEEEE. DNA of the CDR3: TGTGCCAGCAGCTGGGGGCGGGAGGTCACAGATACGCAGTATTTT. This encodes CASSWGREVTDTQYF.

CDR3 nucleotide sequence: TGTGCCAGCAGCCTCCGGGACAGGGGCACAGATACGCAGTATTTT. Translating it yields CASSLRDRGTDTQYF. The chain joins TRBV7-8 to TRBJ2-3, with 9 bases identical to TRBD1. Germline-derived CDR1 and CDR2 are SGHVS and FQNEAQ. Unmatched junction bases numbered 4, after V lost 5 bases and J lost 1 base. This CDR3 has 15 residues.

The V call is TRBV7-9, the J call TRBJ2-7, with D perhaps TRBD1 (6 bases). V was clipped by 5 bases and J by 4 bases, with 15 bases between them. This CDR3 has 14 residues. CDR1 and CDR2 (germline): SEHNR, FQNEAQ (reference sequence). CDR3 in amino acids: CASSPLGTTYEQYF. The CDR3 coding sequence is TGTGCCAGCAGCCCGCTCGGGACAACATACGAGCAGTACTTC.

V is TRBV4-3 and J is TRBJ2-1; the match to TRBD2 covers 12 bases. Per germline, CDR1 LGHNA and CDR2 YSLEER. The junction had 4 bases not matched to a gene; V was cut back by 0 bases and J by 4 bases. The CDR3 consists of 17 residues. CDR3 DNA: TGCGCCAGCAGCCAAGATCTAGCGGGAGGGGGTTACAATGAGCAGTTCTTC. Translation: CASSQDLAGGGYNEQFF.

A few counts support this clone. V and J are TRBV2 and TRBJ1-2, with 7 bases lining up with TRBD1. This CDR3 comprises 15 residues. Germline V CDR1 and CDR2: SNHLY, FYNNEI. V shed 7 bases and J 8 bases; nucleotides not matched to a gene: 16. The CDR3 sequence: CASTQERQGYGGYTF. The CDR3 DNA follows: TGTGCCAGCACCCAGGAACGACAGGGTTACGGCGGCTACACCTTC.

The chain employs TRBV12-3 or TRBV12-4 and TRBJ2-1; tentatively, D is TRBD2 (6 bases). The CDR3 has 12 residues. V lost 5 bases to trimming and J lost 10 bases, with 12 bases between them. CDR3 in DNA: TGTGCCAGCAGTCAACACGGACTAGAGCAGTTCTTC. Protein product: CASSQHGLEQFF.